Below, 32 T cell receptor beta chains from the same sample are listed, as sequenced in a study of blood T cell repertoires in COVID-19. Produced via immunoSEQ multiplex PCR; TCRdb's table is partial and in-frame only. The table lists roughly 440,000 clones, around 89% of them singletons. Sequenced input: peripheral blood. Receptors were obtained from a woman aged 45-65 years with COVID-19, enrolled during active disease.

This clone appeared once. This chain joins TRBV21-1 and TRBJ2-6; the table names TRBD1, a call not compared with the DNA. TRBV21-1 is designated a pseudogene. This CDR3 region has 17 residues. CDR3: CASSNSNSPSGANVLTF. Written as DNA, the CDR3 is TGTGCCAGCAGCAACAGTAACAGCCCCTCTGGGGCCAACGTCCTGACTTTC.

This chain's CDR3 is CASSQEGRSGELFF. For the CDR3, the DNA is TGTGCCAGCAGCCAAGAGGGGAGGTCGGGGGAGCTGTTTTTT. The V call is TRBV3-1 (or the pseudogene TRBV3-2), the J call TRBJ2-2, with D perhaps TRBD2 (6 bases). This CDR3 is built from 14 residues. Germline CDR1 and CDR2: LGHDT and YNNKEL (reference sequence). The V end lost 0 bases, the J end lost 8 bases, and 10 bases lay between the germline ends.

The chain combines TRBV11-2 with TRBJ2-7, with D perhaps TRBD2 (6 bases). V gave up 1 base and J gave up 0 bases, with 10 bases separating them. The CDR3 length is 15 residues. The germline V gene has CDR1 SGHAT and CDR2 FQNNGV. CDR3 region: CASSLAPGVSYEQYF. The CDR3 DNA reads as TGTGCCAGCAGCTTAGCCCCGGGGGTCTCCTACGAGCAGTACTTC.

The chain couples TRBV6-5 to TRBJ1-5; D may be TRBD1 (6 bases). This CDR3 spans 15 amino acids. Germline V gives CDR1 MNHEY, CDR2 SVGAGI. The V end was cut by 7 bases, the J end by 7 bases, with 20 bases between. CDR3 region: CASTPKAGGAQPQHF. CDR3 in DNA: TGTGCCAGCACTCCTAAGGCTGGGGGCGCGCAGCCCCAGCATTTT.

This sequence joins TRBV24-1 and TRBJ1-4; 9 bases line up with TRBD1. V lost 3 bases and J lost 8; bases outside the gene matches: 6. Germline V gene data show CDR1 as KGHDR and CDR2 as SFDVKD. The CDR3 sequence is 15 residues long. The chain's CDR3 is CATSDTTGGREKLFF. The CDR3 DNA reads as TGTGCCACCAGTGATACAACAGGGGGCCGCGAAAAACTGTTTTTT.

The chain combines TRBV24-1 with TRBJ2-7, with 7 bases aligning to TRBD1. Germline V lookup: CDR1 KGHDR, CDR2 SFDVKD. The V segment lost 2 bases and the J segment 3 bases; nucleotides outside the gene matches: 3. The CDR3 runs to 14 residues. The CDR3 spells CATSDSRQGYEQYF. CDR3 nucleotides: TGTGCCACCAGTGATTCCCGACAGGGCTACGAGCAGTACTTC.

This sequence joins TRBV7-9 and TRBJ2-1; D call uncertain. Trimming stripped 4 bases from V and 10 bases from J, with 11 bases between. The CDR3 extends over 12 amino acids. The germline CDR1 and CDR2 sequences are SEHNR and FQNEAQ (reference sequence). CDR3 protein: CASSSGRGEQFF. The CDR3, as DNA: TGTGCCAGCAGCTCAGGCCGTGGGGAGCAGTTCTTC.

The gene calls are TRBV11-1 and TRBJ2-3, with TRBD1 matching 11 bases. Germline trimming cut 3 bases from V and 3 bases from J; bases unmatched to any gene: 5. The CDR3 runs 16 residues. The germline CDR1 and CDR2 sequences are SGHAT and FQDESV (reference sequence). CDR3 in amino acids: CASSFLDRGLTDTQYF. The DNA of the CDR3 is TGTGCCAGCAGCTTTTTGGACAGGGGGCTTACAGATACGCAGTATTTT. The full variable domain, completed using reference TRBV11-1 and TRBJ2-3, is EAEVAQSPRYKITEKSQAVAFWCDPISGHATLYWYRQILGQGPELLVQFQDESVVDDSQLPKDRFSAERLKGVDSTLKIQPAELGDSAMYLCASSFLDRGLTDTQYFGPGTRLTVL.

V and J are TRBV11-2 and TRBJ2-7; 9 bases match TRBD1. V trimming: 4 bases; J trimming: 1 base; junction bases outside the gene matches: 5. This CDR3 comprises 15 residues. Germline assignment: CDR1 SGHAT and CDR2 FQNNGV. CDR3: CASSSSGTGSYEQYF. CDR3 in DNA: TGTGCCAGCAGCTCCTCCGGGACAGGGTCCTACGAGCAGTACTTC. The variable domain in full, completed from reference TRBV11-2 and TRBJ2-7, reads EAGVAQSPRYKIIEKRQSVAFWCNPISGHATLYWYQQILGQGPKLLIQFQNNGVVDDSQLPKDRFSAERLKGVDSTLKIQPAKLEDSAVYLCASSSSGTGSYEQYFGPGTRLTVT.

In DNA, the CDR3 is TGTGCCAGCAGCTCCTCCAGGACAGGGGGCGCATTGATCGCACCCCTCCACTTT. Translation gives CASSSSRTGGALIAPLHF. The chain combines TRBV5-5 with TRBJ1-6, with 11 bases identical to TRBD1. The length of the CDR3 is 18 residues. Trimming at V came to 3 bases and at J to 11 bases, leaving 16 bases not matched to a gene. In germline, CDR1 is SGHKS, CDR2 YYEKEE (reference sequence).

The chain uses TRBV6-1 and TRBJ1-2; 8 nucleotides agree with TRBD1. CDR1 and CDR2 (germline): MNHNS, SASEGT. After removal of 2 bases from V and 8 bases from J, the junction contained 10 bases not matched to a gene. The CDR3 loop spans 15 amino acids. The CDR3 protein is CASSESQGAIGGYTF. The CDR3 DNA is TGTGCCAGCAGTGAATCGCAGGGGGCGATCGGGGGCTACACCTTC.

This chain connects TRBV5-1 to TRBJ1-3; weak D call: TRBD1 (5 bases). The CDR3 spans 16 residues. With 6 bases removed from V and 0 bases from J, the gap between germline ends came to 16 bases. The germline V gene encodes CDR1 SGHRS and CDR2 YFSETQ. The CDR3 region is CASTSGGANSGNTIYF. Here the CDR3 DNA reads TGCGCCAGCACCTCCGGGGGAGCTAACTCTGGAAACACCATATATTTT.

The gene calls are TRBV19 and TRBJ1-6, with D perhaps matching TRBD1 (6 bases). The V gene lost 0 bases and the J gene lost 2 bases, with 23 bases spanning the gap. The CDR3 length is 21 residues. Germline CDR1 and CDR2: LNHDA and SQIVND (reference sequence). As DNA, the CDR3 is TGTGCCAGTAGTATAGATACCGCCAGGGGAAGTCGGTTTCCCTATAATTCACCCCTCCACTTT. It specifies CASSIDTARGSRFPYNSPLHF.

This chain joins TRBV19 and TRBJ1-6; 7 bases fit TRBD1. The CDR3 runs 17 residues. After removal of 3 bases from V and 6 bases from J, the junction contained 11 bases not matched to a gene. The germline V gene has CDR1 LNHDA and CDR2 SQIVND (reference sequence). CDR3 residues: CASSIRGVGTANSPLHF. The CDR3 region has the DNA TGTGCCAGTAGTATTCGAGGCGTGGGGACAGCTAATTCACCCCTCCACTTT.

This sequence joins TRBV6-4 and TRBJ2-7; D gene unclear. The V gene lost 7 bases and the J gene lost 2 bases, with 18 bases spanning the gap. Germline assignment: CDR1 MRHNA and CDR2 SNTAGT. CDR3 size: 15 residues. CDR3 DNA sequence: TGTGCCAGCACCCCTGTGGCACCTGTGCCCTACGAGCAGTACTTC. Its translation is CASTPVAPVPYEQYF.

The CDR3 DNA follows: TGTGCCAGCAACGACAGGCCGTCCTACAATGAGCAGTTCTTC. Protein: CASNDRPSYNEQFF. The chain joins TRBV2 to TRBJ2-1, with D possibly being TRBD1 (6 bases). Looked up from germline, CDR1 is SNHLY and CDR2 is FYNNEI. The ends were cut back, 7 bases at V and 1 base at J, with 11 bases in the middle. The CDR3 runs 14 residues.

The chain has TRBV5-1 and TRBJ1-2, with TRBD1 matching over 7 bases. Per germline, CDR1 SGHRS and CDR2 YFSETQ. The V and J ends lost 4 bases and 7 bases, in that order; junction bases with no gene match: 16. There are 16 residues in the CDR3. CDR3 protein: CASSDIDRVLNSGYTF. The DNA of the CDR3 is TGCGCCAGCAGCGATATCGACAGGGTATTAAATAGTGGCTACACCTTC.

The rearrangement uses TRBV29-1 and TRBJ2-7; D possibly corresponds to TRBD1 (6 bases). The V gene's germline CDR1 is SQVTM and CDR2 ANQGSEA. With 4 bases removed from V and 4 bases from J, the gap between germline ends came to 20 bases. CDR3 length: 15 residues. CDR3 coding DNA: TGCAGCGTTGCCTCTCACAGGGCGAGTCGGTACGAGCAGTACTTC. Translation: CSVASHRASRYEQYF.

The V gene is TRBV10-2, the J gene TRBJ2-1; D may be TRBD2 (6 bases). V was cut by 0 bases and J by 11 bases, with 11 bases left in between. Looked up from germline, CDR1 is WSHSY and CDR2 is SAAADI. The CDR3 covers 13 residues. The CDR3 spells CASSESFGSQQFF. In nucleotides, the CDR3 is TGCGCCAGCAGTGAGTCCTTCGGGAGTCAGCAGTTCTTC.

The gene calls are TRBV5-6 and TRBJ1-1; 8 nucleotides align to TRBD1. V shed 2 bases and J 11 bases; nucleotides not matched to a gene: 8. CDR1 and CDR2 (germline): SGHDT, YYEEEE. This CDR3 spans 13 amino acids. This chain's CDR3 is CASSFHPQGDAFF. CDR3 nucleotide sequence: TGTGCCAGCAGCTTCCACCCACAGGGGGATGCTTTCTTT.

This clone was recorded only once. V is TRBV5-1 and J is TRBJ1-1, with D perhaps matching TRBD1 (5 bases). The CDR3 is 13 amino acids. CDR1 and CDR2 (germline): SGHRS, YFSETQ. V was clipped by 4 bases and J by 6 bases, with 13 bases between them. CDR3 sequence (DNA): TGCGCCAGCAGCCGAATGGGGGGAGCTGAAGCTTTCTTT. Protein: CASSRMGGAEAFF.

The rearrangement links TRBV4-2 to TRBJ1-1, with D maybe TRBD1 (5 bases). The CDR3 covers 14 residues. Trimming took off 0 bases at V and 4 bases at J, with 9 bases between the two ends. Germline V CDR1 and CDR2: LGHNA, YNFKEQ. The CDR3 DNA reads TGTGCCAGCAGCCAAGATGGGGCAGGCACTGAAGCTTTCTTT. This sequence encodes CASSQDGAGTEAFF.

The chain is built from TRBV6-5 and TRBJ1-1; no clear D. V was cut by 8 bases and J by 11 bases, with 12 bases left in between. The germline V gene has CDR1 MNHEY and CDR2 SVGAGI. This CDR3 region has 10 residues. In DNA, the CDR3 is TGTGCCAGCTTTGAATTGGAGGCTTTCTTT. It specifies CASFELEAFF.

This chain joins TRBV20-1 and TRBJ1-2, with D uncertain. The CDR3 runs 11 residues. Trimming cost V 0 bases and J 9 bases, with 8 bases left between them. Germline values: CDR1 DFQATT, CDR2 SNEGSKA (reference sequence). CDR3 amino acids: CSARDAGSYTF. CDR3 sequence (DNA): TGCAGTGCTAGAGACGCGGGCAGCTACACCTTC.

The chain uses TRBV6-5 and TRBJ1-4; maybe TRBD1 (5 bases). The germline gives CDR1 MNHEY, CDR2 SVGAGI. The CDR3 runs 15 residues. V was cut by 2 bases and J by 0 bases, with 7 bases left in between. CDR3 in DNA: TGTGCCAGCAGTTACGACAGAACAACTAATGAAAAACTGTTTTTT. Its protein product is CASSYDRTTNEKLFF.

The J gene is TRBJ2-1, the V gene TRBV4-1; 12 positions match TRBD2. The germline V gene encodes CDR1 MGHRA and CDR2 YSYEKL. The CDR3 is made up of 15 amino acids. The V and J ends lost 1 base and 9 bases, in that order; junction bases with no gene match: 4. The CDR3 here is CASSQGLAGAGEQFF. The CDR3 DNA is TGCGCCAGCAGCCAAGGACTAGCGGGGGCGGGTGAGCAGTTCTTC.

The chain couples TRBV5-8 to TRBJ1-6, with 8 bases matching TRBD1. Looked up from germline, CDR1 is SGHTS and CDR2 is YDEGEE. The CDR3 covers 14 residues. V was pared by 5 bases and J by 8 bases, with 6 bases of the junction left unmatched. The CDR3: CASSSGQGDSPLHF. Here the CDR3 DNA reads TGTGCCAGCAGTTCCGGACAGGGCGATTCACCCCTCCACTTT.

The chain has TRBV27 and TRBJ2-3; D uncertain. V lost 3 bases and J lost 4, with 5 bases in between. This CDR3 is built from 12 residues. CDR1 and CDR2 from the germline V gene are MNHEY and SMNVEV (reference sequence). DNA of the CDR3: TGTGCCAGCAGTTTTTTATCAGATACGCAGTATTTT. This translates into CASSFLSDTQYF.

Note on this clone: A read error may account for a junction end that differs from germline. The chain couples TRBV27 to TRBJ1-2; D perhaps matches TRBD1 (5 bases). This CDR3 has 14 residues. The germline V gene encodes CDR1 MNHEY and CDR2 SMNVEV (reference sequence). In DNA form, the CDR3 reads TGTGCCACCAGTCAGGGAACGGACGTCTATGGCTACACCTTC. It yields the protein CATSQGTDVYGYTF.

J is TRBJ1-6 and V is TRBV19, with a weak D call TRBD1 (5 bases). The germline gives CDR1 LNHDA, CDR2 SQIVND (reference sequence). The V gene lost 2 bases and the J gene lost 10 bases, with 6 bases spanning the gap. This CDR3 contains 12 residues. Written as DNA, the CDR3 is TGTGCCAGTAGTATATCAGGGTCACCCCTCCACTTT. Protein product: CASSISGSPLHF.

The V and J genes are TRBV5-8 and TRBJ1-2, with D hard to call. The CDR3 extends over 13 amino acids. With 2 bases removed from V and 2 bases from J, the gap between germline ends came to 7 bases. Per germline, CDR1 SGHTS and CDR2 YDEGEE. The CDR3 DNA follows: TGTGCCAGCAGCTTAGGAGTCAACTATGGCTACACCTTC. Its translation: CASSLGVNYGYTF.

The chain employs TRBV19 and TRBJ1-4; 7 nucleotides align to TRBD1. Losses at the gene ends were 9 bases for V and 8 bases for J; bases not matched to a gene: 3. Per the germline V gene, CDR1 is LNHDA and CDR2 is SQIVND (reference sequence). There are 11 residues in the CDR3. CDR3 amino acids: CARGGREKLFF. CDR3 DNA: TGTGCCAGAGGGGGCCGGGAAAAACTGTTTTTT.